These 17 T cell receptor beta chains were all obtained from the same sample, sequenced in a study of blood T cell repertoires in COVID-19. Data came from immunoSEQ multiplex PCR; TCRdb stores just in-frame clones and leaves some out. The table shows roughly 14,000 clones, with 75% to 90% occurring only once. The sequenced material came from peripheral blood. The receptors here all came from a human donor in a cohort sampled during active COVID-19.

V and J are TRBV5-1 and TRBJ2-7, with no clear D. Germline V gene sequence: CDR1 SGHRS, CDR2 YFSETQ. The CDR3 runs 14 residues. V lost 2 bases, J lost 0 bases, and 9 bases lay in between. The CDR3 DNA follows: TGCGCCAGCAGCTTATTGTCGAGCTCCTACGAGCAGTACTTC. Translated, it gives CASSLLSSSYEQYF.

V and J are TRBV12-2 and TRBJ2-7; the table calls TRBD2, which could not be checked here. TRBV12-2 is a documented pseudogene. This CDR3 comprises 14 residues. CDR3 sequence reads: CASRLPGTIWEQYF. The DNA of the CDR3 is TGTGCAAGTCGCTTACCGGGGACTATATGGGAGCAGTACTTC.

By frequency in the sample, this clone is medium-sized. This chain joins TRBV6-5 and TRBJ2-5, with 9 bases matching TRBD1. Germline V gene sequence: CDR1 MNHEY, CDR2 SVGAGI. The CDR3 extends over 15 amino acids. V was pared by 2 bases and J by 1 base, with 2 bases of the junction left unmatched. The CDR3, as DNA: TGTGCCAGCAGTTACCTACAGGGGGCCCAAGAGACCCAGTACTTC. The encoded protein is CASSYLQGAQETQYF.

The chain has TRBV2 and TRBJ1-3; weak D call: TRBD1 (6 bases). This CDR3 has 17 residues. Germline loops: CDR1 SNHLY, CDR2 FYNNEI. Trimming shortened V by 6 bases and J by 0 bases, and 18 bases separated the two germline ends. The DNA for the CDR3 is TGTGCCAGCAGCCTCGACAGGATAGGATACTCTGGAAACACCATATATTTT. It yields the protein CASSLDRIGYSGNTIYF.

The gene calls are TRBV25-1 and TRBJ1-1; no firm D call. V gave up 3 bases and J gave up 3 bases, with 14 bases separating them. The germline gives CDR1 MGHDK, CDR2 SYGVNS. This CDR3 has 15 amino acids. The CDR3, as DNA: TGTGCCAGCAGTGATCCCAGAGCCGGGGACACTGAAGCTTTCTTT. This encodes CASSDPRAGDTEAFF.

The rearrangement joins TRBV7-9 to TRBJ2-7; D ambiguous. Trimming left V 5 bases short and J 3 bases short, with 11 bases between. CDR3 length equals 13 residues. Looked up from germline, CDR1 is SEHNR and CDR2 is FQNEAQ (reference sequence). For the CDR3, the DNA is TGTGCCAGCAGCCTCGGTTCTTACTACGAGCAGTACTTC. Its protein product is CASSLGSYYEQYF. Using reference TRBV7-9 and TRBJ2-7 for the parts outside the CDR3, the full variable domain is DTGVSQNPRHKITKRGQNVTFRCDPISEHNRLYWYRQTLGQGPEFLTYFQNEAQLEKSRLLSDRFSAERPKGSFSTLEIQRTEQGDSAMYLCASSLGSYYEQYFGPGTRLTVT.

The chain carries TRBV4-2 and TRBJ2-3; tentative D call: TRBD2 (7 bases). Per the germline V gene, CDR1 is LGHNA and CDR2 is YNFKEQ. V was pared by 1 base and J by 5 bases, with 16 bases between. This CDR3 contains 16 residues. The CDR3 spells CASSQVTGGHKDTQYF. CDR3 sequence (DNA): TGTGCCAGCAGCCAAGTCACGGGGGGCCATAAAGATACGCAGTATTTT.

This sequence joins TRBV2 and TRBJ1-4; 10 bases are a match to TRBD1. V was pared by 8 bases and J by 5 bases, with 5 bases of the junction left unmatched. The CDR3 sequence is 14 residues long. Germline V gene data show CDR1 as SNHLY and CDR2 as FYNNEI. The CDR3 nucleotides read TGTGCCAGCCTCCCGGACAGGGGGAATGAAAAACTGTTTTTT. This codes for CASLPDRGNEKLFF. Drawing the rest from reference TRBV2 and TRBJ1-4, the complete variable domain is EPEVTQTPSHQVTQMGQEVILRCVPISNHLYFYWYRQILGQKVEFLVSFYNNEISEKSEIFDDQFSVERPDGSNFTLKIRSTKLEDSAMYFCASLPDRGNEKLFFGSGTQLSVL.

The J gene is TRBJ2-1, the V gene TRBV3-1 (or the pseudogene TRBV3-2); possible D gene TRBD2, 6 bases. Trimming shortened V by 8 bases and J by 4 bases, and 12 bases separated the two germline ends. The CDR3 has 13 amino acids. Germline CDR1 LGHDT, CDR2 YNNKEL (reference sequence). The CDR3 region is CASLGAGYNEQFF. The CDR3 DNA reads TGTGCCAGCCTCGGGGCGGGGTACAATGAGCAGTTCTTC.

The chain couples TRBV5-1 to TRBJ2-1, with D possibly TRBD2 on 5 matching bases. The germline V gene has CDR1 SGHRS and CDR2 YFSETQ. The V end lost 0 bases, the J end lost 0 bases, and 10 bases lay between the germline ends. CDR3 size: 16 residues. The CDR3 DNA reads as TGCGCCAGCAGCTTGGGGGAGTTTAGCTCCTACAATGAGCAGTTCTTC. This encodes CASSLGEFSSYNEQFF.

This chain uses TRBV7-2 with TRBJ2-5; TRBD2 might be the D (5 bases). The length of the CDR3 is 14 residues. V was pared by 1 base and J by 0 bases, with 6 bases between. Germline CDR1 SGHTA, CDR2 FQGNSA. CDR3 nucleotides: TGTGCCAGCAGCTTAGGAGGGAACCAAGAGACCCAGTACTTC. Protein sequence: CASSLGGNQETQYF. Full variable domain (missing parts from reference TRBV7-2 and TRBJ2-5): GAGVSQSPSNKVTEKGKDVELRCDPISGHTALYWYRQSLGQGLEFLIYFQGNSAPDKSGLPSDRFSAERTGGSVSTLTIQRTQQEDSAVYLCASSLGGNQETQYFGPGTRLLVL.

The genes are TRBV6-5 and TRBJ2-7, with D tentatively TRBD2 (6 bases). Trimming took off 2 bases at V and 3 bases at J, with 14 bases between the two ends. The germline V gene encodes CDR1 MNHEY and CDR2 SVGAGI. There are 15 residues in the CDR3. The CDR3 reads CASSYRRGRYYEQYF. The DNA for the CDR3 is TGTGCCAGCAGTTACAGACGAGGGAGGTACTACGAGCAGTACTTC.

The chain joins TRBV7-3 to TRBJ1-1; the D gene is possibly TRBD1 (5 bases). V lost 3 bases, J lost 1 base, and 12 bases lay in between. Germline V gene sequence: CDR1 SGHTA, CDR2 FQGTGA. The CDR3 sequence is 15 residues long. CDR3 DNA sequence: TGTGCCAGCAGCTTGGCGGGGGTTGGGAACACTGAAGCTTTCTTT. Translated: CASSLAGVGNTEAFF.

The chain uses TRBV10-2 and TRBJ2-7; TRBD2 might be the D (6 bases). The CDR3 length is 14 residues. Germline V gene data show CDR1 as WSHSY and CDR2 as SAAADI. Trimming took off 5 bases at V and 0 bases at J, with 11 bases between the two ends. The CDR3 coding sequence is TGCGCCAGCAGTCGGTCCGGGAGCTCCTACGAGCAGTACTTC. Amino acid sequence: CASSRSGSSYEQYF.

V is TRBV6-4 and J is TRBJ2-7, with a weak D call TRBD1 (6 bases). V lost 8 bases and J 2 bases, leaving 19 bases between the germline ends. The CDR3 is made up of 15 amino acids. CDR1 and CDR2 from the germline V gene are MRHNA and SNTAGT. CDR3: CASRSWSRGPYEQYF. DNA of the CDR3: TGTGCCAGCCGCTCGTGGTCCAGGGGACCCTACGAGCAGTACTTC.

The J gene is TRBJ2-1, the V gene TRBV7-9; unclear D gene. The CDR3 extends over 11 amino acids. V lost 8 bases and J lost 7, with 9 bases in between. CDR1 and CDR2 (germline): SEHNR, FQNEAQ (reference sequence). The CDR3 nucleotides are TGTGCCAGCCGTTATTATAATGAGCAGTTCTTC. Its protein product is CASRYYNEQFF.

This clone has only a few counts. The V call is TRBV7-9, the J call TRBJ1-1; tentative D call: TRBD1 (5 bases). From germline, CDR1 is SEHNR and CDR2 FQNEAQ (reference sequence). Trimming cost V 2 bases and J 8 bases, with 12 bases left between them. The length of the CDR3 is 13 residues. CDR3 protein: CASSLLTALEAFF. For the CDR3, the DNA is TGTGCCAGCAGCTTACTGACAGCCCTGGAAGCTTTCTTT.